Each of the 10 T cell receptor beta chains below was sequenced from the same sample in a study of T cells in localized non-small cell lung cancer. Assay used: immunoSEQ multiplex PCR; TCRdb lists only in-frame clones, some missing. The sample yields some 50,000 clones, around 84% seen once. The sample was PBMCs, taken before any cancer treatment. Every receptor here comes from a female donor with stage II lung adenocarcinoma.

V is TRBV18 and J is TRBJ1-1; 7 positions agree with TRBD1. V dropped 3 bases and J dropped 2; count of bases not matched to a gene: 12. CDR1 is KGHSH, CDR2 LQKENI, per germline. CDR3 length equals 17 residues. The CDR3 sequence is CASSPPGQERVNTEAFF. DNA of the CDR3: TGTGCCAGCTCACCCCCAGGACAGGAAAGGGTTAACACTGAAGCTTTCTTT.

The chain joins TRBV11-2 to TRBJ2-7; a weak D match, TRBD1 (5 bases). The CDR3 is made up of 15 amino acids. The germline V gene encodes CDR1 SGHAT and CDR2 FQNNGV. V lost 4 bases and J 6 bases, leaving 19 bases between the germline ends. This chain's CDR3 is CASSSPRTLVGEQYF. The CDR3 DNA reads as TGTGCCAGCAGCTCCCCAAGGACACTGGTGGGCGAGCAGTACTTC.

This rearrangement joins TRBV29-1 to TRBJ1-2; the D gene is possibly TRBD1 (5 bases). The CDR3 length is 13 residues. V was pared by 4 bases and J by 3 bases, with 12 bases between. From germline, CDR1 is SQVTM and CDR2 ANQGSEA. DNA of the CDR3: TGCAGCGTTGGCGGGGGGAATGACTATGGCTACACCTTC. Its translation is CSVGGGNDYGYTF.

This sequence joins TRBV15 and TRBJ1-3; no firm D call. Germline V gene data show CDR1 as LNHNV and CDR2 as YYDKDF (reference sequence). The CDR3 is made up of 15 amino acids. V was pared by 0 bases and J by 0 bases, with 6 bases between. CDR3 in DNA: TGTGCCACCAGCAGAGATATAAGCTCTGGAAACACCATATATTTT. It specifies CATSRDISSGNTIYF.

V and J are TRBV27 and TRBJ2-1; the D gene is possibly TRBD2 (7 bases). V lost 5 bases and J 11 bases, leaving 19 bases between the germline ends. This CDR3 is built from 14 residues. The germline CDR1 and CDR2 sequences are MNHEY and SMNVEV (reference sequence). The CDR3 region is CASSGGGGLMKQFF. The CDR3 bases are TGTGCCAGCAGTGGGGGGGGCGGACTAATGAAGCAGTTCTTC.

The chain carries TRBV18 and TRBJ1-1; D unclear. V was trimmed by 4 bases and J by 4 bases, leaving 13 bases between them. CDR1 and CDR2 from the germline V gene are KGHSH and LQKENI. The CDR3 loop spans 14 amino acids. CDR3 DNA: TGTGCCAGCTCACTGGAGCCACGGGGCACTGAAGCTTTCTTT. Translating gives CASSLEPRGTEAFF.

The chain uses TRBV6-1 and TRBJ1-2; TRBD1 is a possible D gene (5 bases). Looked up from germline, CDR1 is MNHNS and CDR2 is SASEGT. V was pared by 4 bases and J by 8 bases, with 20 bases between. The CDR3 loop spans 15 amino acids. The CDR3 sequence is CASSVLFDSSQGYTF. The CDR3 DNA sequence: TGTGCCAGCAGTGTGCTTTTTGACAGTTCGCAAGGCTACACCTTC.

This chain uses TRBV2 with TRBJ2-2; 9 nucleotides match TRBD1. The CDR3 spans 14 residues. The junction had 2 bases not matched to a gene; V was cut back by 5 bases and J by 4 bases. Germline CDR1 and CDR2: SNHLY and FYNNEI. CDR3 residues: CASSLTGGTGELFF. CDR3 DNA sequence: TGTGCCAGCAGTCTGACAGGGGGCACCGGGGAGCTGTTTTTT.

The CDR3 DNA reads as TGTGCCAGCAGCCAAAAAAGACCGACAGCCAAGAATGAAAAACTGTTTTTT. Encoded protein: CASSQKRPTAKNEKLFF. This chain uses TRBV14 with TRBJ1-4, with D tentatively TRBD1 (5 bases). In germline, CDR1 is SGHDN, CDR2 FVKESK. Trimming stripped 2 bases from V and 5 bases from J, with 18 bases between. This CDR3 has 17 amino acids.

The chain carries TRBV27 and TRBJ2-3; possible D gene TRBD2, 5 bases. V lost 6 bases to trimming and J lost 0 bases, with 16 bases between them. CDR1 MNHEY and CDR2 SMNVEV come from the germline V gene (reference sequence). The CDR3 has 16 residues. CDR3 in amino acids: CASSEGTSSSTDTQYF. The CDR3, as DNA: TGTGCCAGCAGCGAGGGCACAAGCTCGAGCACAGATACGCAGTATTTT.